Listed here are 25 T cell receptor beta chains from one sample, sequenced in a study of metastatic and nonmetastatic thyroid tumors. Before thyroid surgery, none of the patients had received any treatment. With MiXCR, TCRdb reprocessed the PCR reads. The sample carries some 28,000 clones, roughly 19% recorded once. The specimen was blood. These receptors all come from a female donor with papillary thyroid cancer or a benign thyroid nodule (not recorded which). Some clones in this sample may be carry-over from other donors' samples.

The V gene is TRBV27, the J gene TRBJ1-2; 7 bases agree with TRBD1. There are 14 residues in the CDR3. Looked up from germline, CDR1 is MNHEY and CDR2 is SMNVEV (reference sequence). With 5 bases clipped from V and 4 bases from J, the junction kept 7 bases outside the gene matches. The CDR3 protein is CASSTTGEVYGYTF. The CDR3 DNA is TGTGCCAGCAGTACTACAGGGGAGGTCTATGGCTACACCTTC.

This chain connects TRBV30 to TRBJ2-3, with 14 bases matching TRBD2. The germline CDR1 and CDR2 sequences are GTSNPN and SVGIG (reference sequence). The CDR3 extends over 18 amino acids. V was clipped by 0 bases and J by 5 bases; unmatched bases: 10. The CDR3 nucleotides read TGTGCCTGGAGTGTAAGATTTTGGACTAGCGGGAGGAGAGATACGCAGTATTTT. Its translation is CAWSVRFWTSGRRDTQYF.

The gene calls are TRBV4-2 and TRBJ1-1; perhaps TRBD1 as D (6 bases). This CDR3 region has 19 residues. Trimming cost V 2 bases and J 2 bases, with 24 bases left between them. Germline CDR1 reads LGHNA; CDR2 reads YNFKEQ. The CDR3 DNA sequence: TGTGCCAGCAGCCAAAATATAATCACAGGGAGGATTACCAACACTGAAGCTTTCTTT. This encodes CASSQNIITGRITNTEAFF.

By sample fraction, this clone is medium-sized. Distinct nucleotide sequences in the sample also encode this CDR3. This chain connects TRBV6-1 to TRBJ2-1; the match to TRBD2 covers 12 bases. V shed 6 bases and J 7 bases; nucleotides not matched to a gene: 7. This CDR3 spans 15 amino acids. CDR1 and CDR2 (germline): MNHNS, SASEGT. CDR3 bases: TGTGCCAGCAGCCGGACTAGCGGGATTTATAATGAGCAGTTCTTC. This gives the protein CASSRTSGIYNEQFF.

This clone was seen at least ten times. This rearrangement joins TRBV29-1 to TRBJ2-7; 9 nucleotides match TRBD1. The V gene end was trimmed by 7 bases and the J gene end by 11 bases; junction bases not matched to a gene: 15. The CDR3 has 13 amino acids. Germline V CDR1 and CDR2: SQVTM, ANQGSEA. The CDR3 region is CSATQGAASRKYF. For the CDR3, the DNA is TGCAGCGCCACACAGGGGGCGGCTAGTAGGAAGTACTTC.

By share, this clone ranks as medium-sized (0.01 to 0.1%). The CDR3 nucleotides are TGTGCCAGCAGTTCCCAATACGAGCAGTACTTC. This gives the protein CASSSQYEQYF. V gene TRBV6-1 combines with J gene TRBJ2-7; no definite D call. Trimming removed 5 bases from V and 4 bases from J, with 6 bases in between. The CDR3 has 11 amino acids. Looked up from germline, CDR1 is MNHNS and CDR2 is SASEGT.

V usage is TRBV20-1 and J usage is TRBJ2-5; TRBD2 is a possible D gene (6 bases). CDR1 DFQATT and CDR2 SNEGSKA come from the germline V gene (reference sequence). CDR3 length: 12 amino acids. V lost 7 bases and J 1 base, leaving 10 bases between the germline ends. CDR3 amino acids: CSGGGAQETQYF. The DNA of the CDR3 is TGCAGTGGAGGAGGGGCCCAAGAGACCCAGTACTTC.

This clone was detected a few times. This sample includes further DNA sequences coding for the same CDR3. This chain links TRBV5-1 with TRBJ2-3; TRBD2 matches at 10 bases. The CDR3 covers 16 residues. Per the germline V gene, CDR1 is SGHRS and CDR2 is YFSETQ. V lost 0 bases, J lost 3 bases, and 4 bases stayed unmatched. DNA of the CDR3: TGCGCCAGCAGCTTGGCCCCTAGCGGGGGTACAGATACGCAGTATTTT. Translating gives CASSLAPSGGTDTQYF.

CDR3 loop: CASSDPGGASGELFF. The CDR3 DNA follows: TGTGCCAGCAGCGATCCAGGGGGCGCGAGCGGGGAGCTGTTTTTT. This chain connects TRBV12-3 or TRBV12-4 to TRBJ2-2, with 8 bases that match TRBD1. V was clipped by 6 bases and J by 7 bases; unmatched bases: 10. This CDR3 comprises 15 residues.

The chain links TRBV3-1 to TRBJ1-6; TRBD1 agrees at 10 bases. In germline, CDR1 is LGHDT, CDR2 YNNKEL (reference sequence). The length of the CDR3 is 16 residues. V lost 3 bases, J lost 6 bases, and 5 bases stayed unmatched. CDR3 amino acids: CASSHYGTGVNSPLHF. The CDR3 DNA is TGTGCCAGCAGCCACTACGGGACAGGGGTTAATTCACCCCTCCACTTT.

This clone turned up a few times. The chain combines TRBV5-5 with TRBJ2-5, with 9 bases matching TRBD1. CDR1 SGHKS and CDR2 YYEKEE come from the germline V gene (reference sequence). CDR3 size: 14 residues. V dropped 2 bases and J dropped 4; count of bases not matched to a gene: 3. CDR3 sequence (DNA): TGTGCCAGCAGCTTCGGGACAGGGACAGAGACCCAGTACTTC. Encoded protein: CASSFGTGTETQYF.

The rearrangement links TRBV7-3 to TRBJ2-3; 9 bases map to TRBD1. The CDR3 spans 17 residues. The trim removed 2 bases at V and 4 bases at J, leaving 10 bases unmatched. Germline-derived CDR1 and CDR2 are SGHTA and FQGTGA. The CDR3 bases are TGTGCCAGCAGCTTATTCCCCGGGACAGGGAACCCAGATACGCAGTATTTT. This translates into CASSLFPGTGNPDTQYF.

The genes are TRBV5-1 and TRBJ2-1; maybe TRBD1 (6 bases). CDR3 size: 13 residues. V shed 4 bases and J shed 5 bases, with 10 bases lying between them. Germline V lookup: CDR1 SGHRS, CDR2 YFSETQ. Here the CDR3 reads CASSPRTDNEQFF. DNA of the CDR3: TGCGCCAGCAGCCCTAGGACAGACAATGAGCAGTTCTTC.

This clone was observed at least ten times. V usage is TRBV6-1 and J usage is TRBJ2-1, with D possibly being TRBD2 (5 bases). Trimming took off 7 bases at V and 9 bases at J, with 16 bases between the two ends. CDR1 is MNHNS and CDR2 is SASEGT in the germline V gene. The CDR3 length is 13 residues. CDR3 amino acids: CASTSPRGSEQFF. The CDR3 bases are TGTGCCAGCACCTCCCCCCGGGGTAGTGAGCAGTTCTTC.

At least ten counts were recorded for this clone. The chain recombines TRBV14 with TRBJ2-5, with 8 bases that match TRBD2. J gave up 2 bases and V 0 bases, and 8 bases lay outside the gene matches. The CDR3 extends over 17 amino acids. In germline, CDR1 is SGHDN, CDR2 FVKESK. The CDR3 is CASSQDRGGLRQETQYF. Here the CDR3 DNA reads TGTGCCAGCAGCCAAGATCGGGGGGGTTTAAGGCAAGAGACCCAGTACTTC.

The rearrangement joins TRBV27 to TRBJ2-1; 9 bases line up with TRBD2. J gave up 0 bases and V 2 bases, and 5 bases lay outside the gene matches. Germline CDR1 MNHEY, CDR2 SMNVEV (reference sequence). The CDR3 extends over 17 amino acids. CDR3 region: CASSLRQTSGSYNEQFF. The DNA for the CDR3 is TGTGCCAGCAGTTTACGCCAGACTAGCGGCTCCTACAATGAGCAGTTCTTC.

This clone came up a few times. This chain links TRBV24-1 with TRBJ2-3; unclear D gene. The CDR3 is 13 residues long. Germline values: CDR1 KGHDR, CDR2 SFDVKD. V was shortened by 3 bases and J by 2 bases, with 5 bases between the two germline ends. The CDR3 DNA reads as TGTGCCACCAGTGATACCACCACAGATACGCAGTATTTT. Translated: CATSDTTTDTQYF.

This clone showed up just a few times. This chain connects TRBV28 to TRBJ1-2; tentatively, D is TRBD1 (6 bases). The V end lost 6 bases, the J end lost 7 bases, and 12 bases lay between the germline ends. The CDR3 is 12 residues long. Germline loops: CDR1 MDHEN, CDR2 SYDVKM. CDR3 protein: CASSEGVFGYTF. The CDR3 DNA reads TGTGCCAGCAGCGAGGGGGTATTTGGCTACACCTTC.

The chain joins TRBV6-1 to TRBJ2-7; TRBD2 agrees at 12 bases. CDR1 is MNHNS and CDR2 is SASEGT in the germline V gene. Trimming at V came to 1 base and at J to 0 bases, leaving 7 bases not matched to a gene. This CDR3 contains 18 residues. CDR3 sequence (DNA): TGTGCCAGCAGTGAAGAACTAGCGGGAGGAGGGAGCTCCTACGAGCAGTACTTC. As protein: CASSEELAGGGSSYEQYF.

In its sample, this clone was seen a few times. The chain couples TRBV28 to TRBJ2-1; 7 positions match TRBD2. CDR1 and CDR2 (germline): MDHEN, SYDVKM. J lost 0 bases, V lost 6 bases, and 5 bases had no gene match. The CDR3 runs 15 residues. CDR3 coding DNA: TGTGCCAGCAGGGGCACTAGCGTCTCCTACAATGAGCAGTTCTTC. This translates into CASRGTSVSYNEQFF.

Only a few counts were recorded for this clone. V is TRBV6-1 and J is TRBJ1-3; TRBD1 aligns across 8 bases. V trimming: 4 bases; J trimming: 4 bases; junction bases outside the gene matches: 3. The length of the CDR3 is 14 residues. The germline gives CDR1 MNHNS, CDR2 SASEGT. This chain's CDR3 is CASSGQGTGNTIYF. In DNA, the CDR3 is TGTGCCAGCAGTGGACAGGGGACCGGAAACACCATATATTTT.

The CDR3 loop reads CASSLVTGLGLGGANVLTF. The CDR3 bases are TGTGCCAGCAGCTTAGTTACAGGGCTGGGACTCGGAGGGGCCAACGTCCTGACTTTC. The chain uses TRBV11-2 and TRBJ2-6; D tentatively fits TRBD1 or TRBD2 (6 bases each). The CDR3 spans 19 residues. In germline, CDR1 is SGHAT, CDR2 FQNNGV. Trimming shortened V by 1 base and J by 4 bases, and 20 bases separated the two germline ends.

There are many counts of this clone. In DNA, the CDR3 is TGCAGTGCCGAGGGATCTGGAAACACCATATATTTT. Translating it yields CSAEGSGNTIYF. V and J are TRBV20-1 and TRBJ1-3, with D unresolved. The germline V gene encodes CDR1 DFQATT and CDR2 SNEGSKA (reference sequence). The CDR3 spans 12 residues. Trimming removed 6 bases at V and 1 base at J, with 7 bases between.

This clone was recorded a few times. The genes are TRBV12-3 or TRBV12-4 and TRBJ1-4, with D unresolved. CDR3 length equals 14 residues. Deletions cut 2 bases from V and 10 bases from J, with 14 bases between. CDR3 coding DNA: TGTGCCAGCAGTTTAAGTTCGTCCAGCGGAAAACTGTTTTTT. Its protein product is CASSLSSSSGKLFF.

This clone was seen a handful of times. The chain links TRBV12-3 or TRBV12-4 to TRBJ1-5, with TRBD1 matching over 7 bases. CDR3 size: 16 residues. V gave up 4 bases and J gave up 0 bases; unmatched junction bases: 6. CDR3 coding DNA: TGTGCCAGCAGTTCAGGGGGGCCTTATAGCAATCAGCCCCAGCATTTT. As protein: CASSSGGPYSNQPQHF.